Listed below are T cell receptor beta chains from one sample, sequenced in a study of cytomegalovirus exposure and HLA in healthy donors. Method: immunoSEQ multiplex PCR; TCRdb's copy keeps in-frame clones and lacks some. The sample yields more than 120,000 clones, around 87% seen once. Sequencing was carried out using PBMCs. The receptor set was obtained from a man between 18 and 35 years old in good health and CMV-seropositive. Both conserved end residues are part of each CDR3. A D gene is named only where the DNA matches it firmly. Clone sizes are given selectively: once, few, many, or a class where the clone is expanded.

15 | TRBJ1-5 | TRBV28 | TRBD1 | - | CASSLTGGTNQPQHF | TGTGCCAGCAGCCTAACAGGGGGCACGAATCAGCCCCAGCATTTT
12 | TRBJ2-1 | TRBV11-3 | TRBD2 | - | CASSSGGNEQFF | TGTGCCAGCAGCTCGGGAGGGAATGAGCAGTTCTTC
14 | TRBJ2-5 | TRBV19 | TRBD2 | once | CASSIQGLQETQYF | TGTGCCAGTAGTATCCAGGGACTACAAGAGACCCAGTACTTC
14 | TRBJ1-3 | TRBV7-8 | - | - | CASSLALGRNTIYF | TGTGCCAGCAGCTTAGCACTCGGGAGAAACACCATATATTTT
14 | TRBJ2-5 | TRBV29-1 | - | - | CSVESQGWRETQYF | TGCAGCGTTGAAAGTCAGGGGTGGCGGGAGACCCAGTACTTC
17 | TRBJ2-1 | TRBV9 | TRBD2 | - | CASSVTPLAGPYNEQFF | TGTGCCAGCAGCGTCACCCCCCTAGCGGGGCCTTACAATGAGCAGTTCTTC
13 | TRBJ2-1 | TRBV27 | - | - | CASSLSNGNEQFF | TGTGCCAGCAGTTTATCGAACGGGAATGAGCAGTTCTTC
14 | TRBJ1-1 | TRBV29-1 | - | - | CSVVGGELNTEAFF | TGCAGCGTTGTGGGGGGGGAACTTAACACTGAAGCTTTCTTT
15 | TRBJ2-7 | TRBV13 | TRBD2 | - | CASSQLGLAGVEQYF | TGTGCCAGCAGCCAACTGGGACTAGCGGGGGTCGAGCAGTACTTC
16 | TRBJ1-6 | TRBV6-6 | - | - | CASSYQASPYNSPLHF | TGTGCCAGCAGTTATCAAGCAAGCCCATATAATTCACCCCTCCACTTT
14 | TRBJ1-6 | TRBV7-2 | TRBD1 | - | CASSSDRGWSPLHF | TGTGCCAGCAGCTCCGACAGGGGGTGGTCACCCCTCCACTTT
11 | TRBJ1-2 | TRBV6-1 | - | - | CASRQEDGYTF | TGTGCCAGCAGGCAGGAGGATGGCTACACCTTC
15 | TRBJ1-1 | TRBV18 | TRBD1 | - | CASSPGQVMNTEAFF | TGTGCCAGCTCACCAGGACAGGTTATGAACACTGAAGCTTTCTTT
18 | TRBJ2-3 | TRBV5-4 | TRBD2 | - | CASSRGLAGTFLTDTQYF | TGTGCCAGCAGCCGCGGACTAGCGGGTACCTTCCTCACAGATACGCAGTATTTT
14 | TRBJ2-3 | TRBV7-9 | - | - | CASSLGGYTDTQYF | TGTGCCAGCAGCTTAGGGGGCTACACAGATACGCAGTATTTT
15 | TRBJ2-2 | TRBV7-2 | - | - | CASSYTPQGIGELFF | TGTGCCAGCAGCTACACCCCCCAGGGGATCGGGGAGCTGTTTTTT
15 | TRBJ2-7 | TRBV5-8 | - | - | CASSLVWAETYEQYF | TGTGCCAGCAGCTTGGTCTGGGCCGAAACCTACGAGCAGTACTTC
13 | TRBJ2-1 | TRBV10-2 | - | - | CASNQEAGLPWFF | TGCGCCAGCAATCAGGAAGCGGGCCTTCCCTGGTTCTTC
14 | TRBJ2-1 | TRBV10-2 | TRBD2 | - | CASSQRGGYREQFF | TGCGCCAGCAGCCAGCGGGGGGGCTATCGTGAGCAGTTCTTC
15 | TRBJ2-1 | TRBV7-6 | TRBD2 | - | CASSYREGAYNEQFF | TGTGCCAGCAGCTACCGGGAGGGCGCCTACAATGAGCAGTTCTTC
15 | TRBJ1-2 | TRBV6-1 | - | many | CASEAGGLGNYGYTF | TGTGCCAGCGAAGCGGGGGGGCTGGGGAACTATGGCTACACCTTC
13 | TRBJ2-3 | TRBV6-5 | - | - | CASSWRNRDKQYF | TGTGCCAGCAGTTGGCGTAATCGGGACAAGCAGTATTTT
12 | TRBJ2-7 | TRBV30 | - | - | CAWSGSSLEQYF | TGTGCCTGGAGTGGGAGCAGCTTAGAGCAGTACTTC
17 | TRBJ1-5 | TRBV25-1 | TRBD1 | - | CASKILRDRVLDQPQHF | TGTGCCAGCAAAATCCTTCGGGACAGGGTGTTGGATCAGCCCCAGCATTTT
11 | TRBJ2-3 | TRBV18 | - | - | CASSRGDTQYF | TGTGCCAGCTCACGCGGAGATACGCAGTATTTT
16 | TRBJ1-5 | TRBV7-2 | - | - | CASSVAGVFGNQPQHF | TGTGCCAGCAGCGTGGCAGGGGTTTTCGGCAATCAGCCCCAGCATTTT
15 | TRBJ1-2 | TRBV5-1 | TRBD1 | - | CASSSGGTELYGYTF | TGCGCCAGCAGCTCTGGCGGGACAGAACTATATGGCTACACCTTC
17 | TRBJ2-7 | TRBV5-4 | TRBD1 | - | CASSFEAPDRETGEQYF | TGTGCCAGCAGCTTCGAGGCCCCGGACAGGGAGACGGGCGAGCAGTACTTC
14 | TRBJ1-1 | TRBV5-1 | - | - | CASSRGDSNTEAFF | TGCGCCAGCAGCCGGGGGGATTCGAACACTGAAGCTTTCTTT
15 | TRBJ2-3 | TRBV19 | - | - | CASSTVASQADTQYF | TGTGCCAGTAGTACCGTAGCGAGTCAGGCAGATACGCAGTATTTT
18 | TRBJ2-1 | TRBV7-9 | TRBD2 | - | CASSFLWGLAGPGNEQFF | TGTGCCAGCAGCTTCCTTTGGGGTCTAGCGGGTCCCGGCAATGAGCAGTTCTTC
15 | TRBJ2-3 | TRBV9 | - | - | CASSVSDFPTDTQYF | TGTGCCAGCAGCGTATCGGACTTTCCAACAGATACGCAGTATTTT
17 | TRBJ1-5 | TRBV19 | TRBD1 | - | CASSTQGTGTRRGPQHF | TGTGCCAGTAGTACACAAGGGACAGGAACTCGAAGGGGGCCCCAGCATTTT
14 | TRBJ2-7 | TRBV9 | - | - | CASSDHQGGYEQYF | TGTGCCAGCAGCGACCACCAAGGGGGTTACGAGCAGTACTTC